Presented here are 15 T cell receptor beta chains from one specimen sequenced in a study of CD8+CD57+ T cells in acquired aplastic anemia. The template for TCR beta VDJ and CDR3 sequence profiling was genomic DNA. MiXCR, applied by TCRdb to the reads, yields one record per CDR3 protein. This sample carries approximately 99,000 distinct CDR3 sequences, 40% to 60% of them seen once, and the ten largest clones take around a third. Sequencing was done on a sample of sorted CD4+, CD8+, or CD8+CD57+ T cells (not recorded which) from PBMCs. These receptors were obtained from a human donor in good health, serving as a control.

This clonotype was picked up many times. J is TRBJ1-1 and V is TRBV19, with 9 bases aligning to TRBD1. Losses at the gene ends were 5 bases for V and 1 base for J; bases not matched to a gene: 14. Germline CDR1 reads LNHDA; CDR2 reads SQIVND (reference sequence). CDR3 length: 18 residues. The CDR3 sequence is CASSSTAGTGLPNTEAFF. CDR3 sequence (DNA): TGTGCCAGTAGTTCCACCGCCGGGACAGGGCTCCCGAACACTGAAGCTTTCTTT.

This clonotype has ten or more counts. V and J are TRBV5-8 and TRBJ1-1; D gene unclear. Per the germline V gene, CDR1 is SGHTS and CDR2 is YDEGEE. CDR3 length: 14 amino acids. V was trimmed by 4 bases and J by 4 bases, leaving 14 bases between them. The CDR3 DNA reads TGTGCCAGCAGCCACCGGTGGGGAAGCACTGAAGCTTTCTTT. This encodes CASSHRWGSTEAFF.

In this sample, this clonotype turned up many times. The chain carries TRBV12-3 or TRBV12-4 and TRBJ2-7; 7 bases map to TRBD1. V was clipped by 4 bases and J by 1 base; unmatched bases: 4. The CDR3 loop spans 14 amino acids. The CDR3 reads CASSSRDRSYEQYF. The CDR3 nucleotides read TGTGCCAGCAGTTCCCGGGACAGATCCTACGAGCAGTACTTC.

The rearrangement uses TRBV20-1 and TRBJ2-5; possible D gene TRBD2, 5 bases. V was shortened by 0 bases and J by 3 bases, with 11 bases between the two germline ends. The length of the CDR3 is 14 residues. Germline CDR1 and CDR2: DFQATT and SNEGSKA (reference sequence). The CDR3 bases are TGCAGTGCTAGAGATGTGAGGGTGGAAGAGACCCAGTACTTC. Translating it yields CSARDVRVEETQYF.

The table lists this clonotype with many counts. For the CDR3, the DNA is TGTGCCAGCAGCGTAGACGGGGGGAGGACTGGGGCCAACGTCCTGACTTTC. Translating gives CASSVDGGRTGANVLTF. The V and J genes are TRBV9 and TRBJ2-6; 7 bases map to TRBD2. The CDR3 runs 17 residues. Germline assignment: CDR1 SGDLS and CDR2 YYNGEE. V gave up 0 bases and J gave up 2 bases; unmatched junction bases: 5.

This chain uses TRBV20-1 with TRBJ2-7; D ambiguous. Germline loops: CDR1 DFQATT, CDR2 SNEGSKA (reference sequence). CDR3 length equals 12 residues. V shed 1 base and J shed 0 bases, with 4 bases lying between them. CDR3 DNA sequence: TGCAGTGCTAGAGGAAGCTCCTACGAGCAGTACTTC. Its translation: CSARGSSYEQYF.

The V gene is TRBV29-1, the J gene TRBJ1-2, with D tentatively TRBD1 (5 bases). With 7 bases removed from V and 5 bases from J, the gap between germline ends came to 11 bases. CDR1 SQVTM and CDR2 ANQGSEA come from the germline V gene. This CDR3 region has 11 residues. The CDR3 DNA is TGCAGCGCCGGGACGGATTATGGCTACACCTTC. It yields the protein CSAGTDYGYTF.

This clonotype was found a few times. V is TRBV29-1 and J is TRBJ1-6; D is possibly TRBD1 (6 bases). V lost 6 bases and J 8 bases, leaving 17 bases between the germline ends. The germline CDR1 and CDR2 sequences are SQVTM and ANQGSEA. CDR3 size: 14 residues. CDR3 nucleotides: TGCAGCGTGAGCCCGGGACAAGGGGATTCACCCCTCCACTTT. Its protein product is CSVSPGQGDSPLHF. The complete variable domain, with remaining parts taken from reference TRBV29-1 and TRBJ1-6, reads SAVISQKPSRDICQRGTSLTIQCQVDSQVTMMFWYRQQPGQSLTLIATANQGSEATYESGFVIDKFPISRPNLTFSTLTVSNMSPEDSSIYLCSVSPGQGDSPLHFGNGTRLTVT.

This chain links TRBV10-3 with TRBJ2-5; D might be TRBD2 (5 bases). This CDR3 contains 17 residues. V shed 0 bases and J shed 0 bases, with 14 bases lying between them. Germline CDR1 ENHRY, CDR2 SYGVKD. In DNA, the CDR3 is TGTGCCATCAGTGAGTCGGAGGCTGCCCAGTACCAAGAGACCCAGTACTTC. Protein product: CAISESEAAQYQETQYF.

This clonotype was detected only a few times. The chain recombines TRBV10-3 with TRBJ2-7; 8 bases align to TRBD1. This CDR3 has 13 amino acids. After removal of 10 bases from V and 0 bases from J, the junction contained 5 bases not matched to a gene. The germline gives CDR1 ENHRY, CDR2 SYGVKD. As DNA, the CDR3 is TGTGCCACCCAGGGGGCCGTCTCCTACGAGCAGTACTTC. Translation gives CATQGAVSYEQYF.

The chain couples TRBV5-1 to TRBJ2-3; weak D call: TRBD1 (5 bases). Germline V gives CDR1 SGHRS, CDR2 YFSETQ. The V end lost 5 bases, the J end lost 2 bases, and 6 bases lay between the germline ends. The CDR3 length is 12 residues. The CDR3 reads CASRDITDTQYF. In nucleotides, the CDR3 is TGCGCCAGCAGGGACATCACAGATACGCAGTATTTT. Full variable domain (missing parts from reference TRBV5-1 and TRBJ2-3): KAGVTQTPRYLIKTRGQQVTLSCSPISGHRSVSWYQQTPGQGLQFLFEYFSETQRNKGNFPGRFSGRQFSNSRSEMNVSTLELGDSALYLCASRDITDTQYFGPGTRLTVL.

This clonotype was recorded at least ten times. The chain employs TRBV27 and TRBJ1-1, with D tentatively TRBD1 (5 bases). CDR1 MNHEY and CDR2 SMNVEV come from the germline V gene (reference sequence). Trimming shortened V by 9 bases and J by 5 bases, and 19 bases separated the two germline ends. There are 14 residues in the CDR3. CDR3 loop: CASSSDSEGTEAFF. CDR3 nucleotides: TGTGCCAGTTCGTCCGACAGCGAGGGGACTGAAGCTTTCTTT.

The CDR3 reads CASSISDQPQHF. Here the CDR3 DNA reads TGTGCCAGTAGTATCTCTGATCAGCCCCAGCATTTT. The V gene is TRBV19, the J gene TRBJ1-5; D remains unclear. This CDR3 has 12 amino acids. The V end lost 3 bases, the J end lost 5 bases, and 5 bases lay between the germline ends. Germline CDR1 reads LNHDA; CDR2 reads SQIVND (reference sequence).

A remark on this clonotype: The junction differs from germline at one of its ends, possibly a read error. V usage is TRBV10-3 and J usage is TRBJ1-6; D is undetermined. CDR3 length: 12 amino acids. Per the germline V gene, CDR1 is ENHRY and CDR2 is SYGVKD. Here the CDR3 DNA reads TGTGCCATCGGGGAGGGTTATTCTCCCCTCCACTTT. Translating gives CAIGEGYSPLHF.

This clonotype showed up many times. The gene calls are TRBV7-3 and TRBJ2-1; 9 bases fit TRBD2. The ends lost 3 bases at V and 2 bases at J; junction bases unmatched: 2. This CDR3 contains 15 residues. Germline CDR1 reads SGHTA; CDR2 reads FQGTGA. CDR3 sequence reads: CASSFLAGTYNEQFF. Here the CDR3 DNA reads TGTGCCAGCAGCTTTCTAGCGGGGACCTACAATGAGCAGTTCTTC.